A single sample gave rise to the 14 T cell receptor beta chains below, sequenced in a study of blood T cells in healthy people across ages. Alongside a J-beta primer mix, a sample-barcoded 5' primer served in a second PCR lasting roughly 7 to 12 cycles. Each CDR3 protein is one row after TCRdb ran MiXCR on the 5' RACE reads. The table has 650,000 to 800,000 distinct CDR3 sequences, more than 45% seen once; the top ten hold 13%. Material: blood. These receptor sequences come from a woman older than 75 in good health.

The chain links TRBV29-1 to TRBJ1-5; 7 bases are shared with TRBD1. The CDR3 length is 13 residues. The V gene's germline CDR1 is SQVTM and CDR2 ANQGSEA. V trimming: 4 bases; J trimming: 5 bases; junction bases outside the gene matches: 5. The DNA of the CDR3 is TGCAGCGTTGGACAGGGCCCCGATCAGCCCCAGCATTTT. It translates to CSVGQGPDQPQHF.

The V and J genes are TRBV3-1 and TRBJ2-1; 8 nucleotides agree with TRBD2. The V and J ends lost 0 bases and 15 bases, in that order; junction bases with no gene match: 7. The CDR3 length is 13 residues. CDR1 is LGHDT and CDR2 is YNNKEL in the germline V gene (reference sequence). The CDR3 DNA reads TGTGCCAGCAGCCAAGACCCAGCGGGAGTTTCGTTCTTC. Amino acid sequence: CASSQDPAGVSFF.

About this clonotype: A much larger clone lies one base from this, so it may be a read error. In DNA form, the CDR3 reads TGTGCCAGCAGTTTGCGAGGTTCCCCTTCCTACGAGCAGTTCTTC. This codes for CASSLRGSPSYEQFF. This chain uses TRBV28 with TRBJ2-1; unclear D gene. V lost 3 bases and J lost 10, with 19 bases in between. This CDR3 is 15 amino acids long. Germline-derived CDR1 and CDR2 are MDHEN and SYDVKM.

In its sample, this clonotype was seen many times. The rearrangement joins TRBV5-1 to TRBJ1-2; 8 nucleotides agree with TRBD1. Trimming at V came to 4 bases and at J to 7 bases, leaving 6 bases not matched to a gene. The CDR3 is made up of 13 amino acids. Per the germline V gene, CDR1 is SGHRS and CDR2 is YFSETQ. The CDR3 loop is CASSVQGASGYTF. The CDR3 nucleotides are TGCGCCAGCAGCGTTCAGGGGGCCAGTGGCTACACCTTC.

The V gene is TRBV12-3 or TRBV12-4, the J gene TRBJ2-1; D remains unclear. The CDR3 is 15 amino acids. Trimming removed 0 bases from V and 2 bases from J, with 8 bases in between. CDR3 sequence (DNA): TGTGCCAGCAGTTTAGCCCAGCCCCCCTACAATGAGCAGTTCTTC. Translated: CASSLAQPPYNEQFF.

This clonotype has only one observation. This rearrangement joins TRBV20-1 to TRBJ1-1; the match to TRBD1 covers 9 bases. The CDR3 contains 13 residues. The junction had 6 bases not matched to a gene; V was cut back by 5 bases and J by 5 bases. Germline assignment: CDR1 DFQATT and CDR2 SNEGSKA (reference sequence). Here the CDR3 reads CSAQGTGWTEAFF. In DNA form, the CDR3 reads TGCAGTGCTCAAGGGACAGGGTGGACTGAAGCTTTCTTT.

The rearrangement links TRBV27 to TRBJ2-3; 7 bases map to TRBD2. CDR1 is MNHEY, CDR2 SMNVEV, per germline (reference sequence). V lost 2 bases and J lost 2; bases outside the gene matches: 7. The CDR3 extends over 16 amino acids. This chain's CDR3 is CASSLRREPPTDTQYF. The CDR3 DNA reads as TGTGCCAGCAGTTTAAGGCGGGAGCCTCCCACAGATACGCAGTATTTT.

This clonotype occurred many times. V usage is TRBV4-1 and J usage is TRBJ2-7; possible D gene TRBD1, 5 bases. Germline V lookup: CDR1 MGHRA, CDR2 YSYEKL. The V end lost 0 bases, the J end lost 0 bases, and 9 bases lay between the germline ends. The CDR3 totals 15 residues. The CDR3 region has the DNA TGCGCCAGCAGCCAAGAACAGGCGGTCTCCTACGAGCAGTACTTC. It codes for CASSQEQAVSYEQYF.

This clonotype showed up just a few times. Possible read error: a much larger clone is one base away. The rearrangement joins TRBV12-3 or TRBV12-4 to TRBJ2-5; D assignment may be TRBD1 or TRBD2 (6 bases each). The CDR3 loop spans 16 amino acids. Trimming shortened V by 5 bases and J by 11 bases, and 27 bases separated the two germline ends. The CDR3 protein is CASSLGWDGGYNEQYF. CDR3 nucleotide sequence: TGTGCCAGCAGTCTAGGATGGGACGGGGGCTATAATGAGCAGTACTTC.

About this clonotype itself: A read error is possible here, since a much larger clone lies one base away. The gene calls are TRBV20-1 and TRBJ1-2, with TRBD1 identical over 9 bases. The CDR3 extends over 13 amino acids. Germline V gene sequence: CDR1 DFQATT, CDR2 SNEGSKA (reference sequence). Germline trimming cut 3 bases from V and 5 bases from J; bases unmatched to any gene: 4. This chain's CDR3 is CSASAGTGYGYTF. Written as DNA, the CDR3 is TGCAGTGCTAGCGCCGGGACAGGGTATGGCTACACCTTC.

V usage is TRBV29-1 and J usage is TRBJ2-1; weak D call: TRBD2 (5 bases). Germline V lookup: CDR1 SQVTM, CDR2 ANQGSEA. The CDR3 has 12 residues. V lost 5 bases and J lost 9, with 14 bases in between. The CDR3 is CSVREYGSEQFF. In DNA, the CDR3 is TGCAGCGTTAGAGAATATGGGAGTGAGCAGTTCTTC.

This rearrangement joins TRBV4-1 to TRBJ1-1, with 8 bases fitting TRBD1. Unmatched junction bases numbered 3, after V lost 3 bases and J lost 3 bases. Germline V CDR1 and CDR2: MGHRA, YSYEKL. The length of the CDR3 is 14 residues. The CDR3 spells CASSQQTGDTEAFF. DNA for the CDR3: TGCGCCAGCAGCCAGCAGACAGGGGACACTGAAGCTTTCTTT.

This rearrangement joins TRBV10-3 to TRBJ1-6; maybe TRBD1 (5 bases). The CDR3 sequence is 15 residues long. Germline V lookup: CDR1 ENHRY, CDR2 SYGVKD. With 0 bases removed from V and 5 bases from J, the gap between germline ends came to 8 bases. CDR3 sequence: CAISESRGDNSPLHF. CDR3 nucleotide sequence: TGTGCCATCAGTGAGTCTAGGGGAGATAATTCACCCCTCCACTTT.

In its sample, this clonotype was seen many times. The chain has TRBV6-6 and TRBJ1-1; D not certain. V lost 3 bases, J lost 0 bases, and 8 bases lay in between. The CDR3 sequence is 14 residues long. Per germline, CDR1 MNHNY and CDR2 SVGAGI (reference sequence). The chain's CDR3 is CASSYGQMNTEAFF. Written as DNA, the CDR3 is TGTGCCAGCAGTTATGGGCAGATGAACACTGAAGCTTTCTTT.